Following are 18 T cell receptor beta chains from one sample sequenced in a study of blood T cell repertoires in COVID-19. This table comes from immunoSEQ multiplex PCR, and its TCRdb copy is limited to in-frame clones, with some not included. In the table there are about 200,000 clones, nearly 90% of which are singletons. The sample taken for sequencing was PBMCs or T cells enriched from blood (not recorded which). The receptor source for this set is a woman aged 40 to 49 with acute COVID-19.

V and J are TRBV14 and TRBJ1-3; TRBD1 might be the D (5 bases). Germline V gene lookup returns CDR1 SGHDN and CDR2 FVKESK. The V end lost 3 bases, the J end lost 2 bases, and 8 bases lay between the germline ends. There are 14 residues in the CDR3. CDR3 in amino acids: CASSHQGTGNTIYF. The CDR3 bases are TGTGCCAGCAGCCACCAGGGTACTGGAAACACCATATATTTT.

The J gene is TRBJ2-1, the V gene TRBV5-1; D is possibly TRBD2 (7 bases). The length of the CDR3 is 18 residues. Trimming removed 1 base at V and 2 bases at J, with 19 bases between. Germline CDR1 SGHRS, CDR2 YFSETQ. For the CDR3, the DNA is TGCGCCAGCAGCTTGATTTGGGTCGGCGGGGGCCCCTACAATGAGCAGTTCTTC. Its protein product is CASSLIWVGGGPYNEQFF.

J is TRBJ1-1 and V is TRBV19, with a possible D match to TRBD1 (5 bases). Germline assignment: CDR1 LNHDA and CDR2 SQIVND (reference sequence). V gave up 0 bases and J gave up 1 base, with 6 bases separating them. There are 14 residues in the CDR3. CDR3 sequence (DNA): TGTGCCAGTAGTATAGAGGGGCCGAACACTGAAGCTTTCTTT. Protein product: CASSIEGPNTEAFF.

The chain couples TRBV4-3 to TRBJ2-2, with TRBD2 matching over 10 bases. J lost 2 bases, V lost 4 bases, and 4 bases had no gene match. This CDR3 contains 16 residues. The V gene's germline CDR1 is LGHNA and CDR2 YSLEER. The CDR3 nucleotides are TGCGCCAGCAGCCCGTCTAGCGGGAGAAACACCGGGGAGCTGTTTTTT. Translated, it gives CASSPSSGRNTGELFF.

A few counts support this clone. This chain links TRBV12-5 with TRBJ1-1; D not certain. Germline V lookup: CDR1 LGHNT, CDR2 FRNRAP. This CDR3 is 11 amino acids long. The V end lost 0 bases, the J end lost 6 bases, and 2 bases lay between the germline ends. The DNA for the CDR3 is TGTGCTAGTGGTTTGGTCTCTGAAGCTTTCTTT. Protein product: CASGLVSEAFF. Together with reference TRBV12-5 and TRBJ1-1, the CDR3 gives the full variable domain: DARVTQTPRHKVTEMGQEVTMRCQPILGHNTVFWYRQTMMQGLELLAYFRNRAPLDDSGMPKDRFSAEMPDATLATLKIQPSEPRDSAVYFCASGLVSEAFFGQGTRLTVV.

The CDR3 sequence is CASSLGLAGTYEQYF. CDR3 DNA sequence: TGCGCCAGCAGCCTAGGACTAGCGGGAACCTACGAGCAGTACTTC. V is TRBV5-1 and J is TRBJ2-7; 12 bases line up with TRBD2. CDR3 size: 15 residues. With V trimmed by 4 bases and J by 2 bases, 4 bases remained unmatched. Germline CDR1 reads SGHRS; CDR2 reads YFSETQ.

The genes are TRBV7-3 and TRBJ2-2; possible D gene TRBD2, 6 bases. Trimming took off 1 base at V and 7 bases at J, with 16 bases between the two ends. The CDR3 is 16 residues long. Germline V CDR1 and CDR2: SGHTA, FQGTGA. CDR3 residues: CASSLSMAGPSGELFF. CDR3 coding DNA: TGTGCCAGCAGCTTAAGTATGGCGGGGCCCAGCGGGGAGCTGTTTTTT.

The chain couples TRBV27 to TRBJ2-7; 9 positions match TRBD2. Germline-derived CDR1 and CDR2 are MNHEY and SMNVEV (reference sequence). The J segment lost 5 bases and the V segment lost 5 bases, leaving 4 bases of the junction unmatched. This CDR3 contains 13 residues. This CDR3 reads CASSAGGEDEQYF. Written as DNA, the CDR3 is TGTGCCAGCAGTGCGGGGGGGGAGGACGAGCAGTACTTC.

The chain couples TRBV7-9 to TRBJ2-3, with 15 nucleotides matching TRBD2. Trimming took 5 bases from V and 0 from J; bases not matched to a gene: 6. This CDR3 has 18 residues. Germline V gene data show CDR1 as SEHNR and CDR2 as FQNEAQ (reference sequence). CDR3 amino acids: CASSLGLAGGQSTDTQYF. The DNA of the CDR3 is TGTGCCAGCAGCCTCGGACTAGCGGGGGGGCAGAGCACAGATACGCAGTATTTT.

This chain links TRBV30 with TRBJ2-5; the D gene is possibly TRBD2 (6 bases). Deletions cut 1 base from V and 9 bases from J, with 15 bases between. The CDR3 has 13 amino acids. Germline assignment: CDR1 GTSNPN and CDR2 SVGIG (reference sequence). The CDR3 region is CAWSAGVQLSQYF. DNA of the CDR3: TGTGCCTGGAGTGCGGGGGTGCAGCTATCCCAGTACTTC.

The chain uses TRBV2 and TRBJ2-3; D is unresolved. This CDR3 has 16 residues. Germline lookup yields CDR1 SNHLY and CDR2 FYNNEI. V was clipped by 3 bases and J by 2 bases, with 15 bases between them. DNA for the CDR3: TGTGCCAGCAGTGATAGTATAACAGATACCACAGATACGCAGTATTTT. It codes for CASSDSITDTTDTQYF.

The chain joins TRBV4-3 to TRBJ2-1, with 12 bases lining up with TRBD2. Germline V CDR1 and CDR2: LGHNA, YSLEER. This CDR3 contains 16 residues. After removal of 2 bases from V and 7 bases from J, the junction contained 6 bases not matched to a gene. CDR3 nucleotide sequence: TGCGCCAGCAGCCAAACCACTAGCGGGAGGATTAATGAGCAGTTCTTC. It codes for CASSQTTSGRINEQFF.

The chain couples TRBV6-1 to TRBJ1-4; 9 bases map to TRBD1. The CDR3 loop spans 16 amino acids. Germline loops: CDR1 MNHNS, CDR2 SASEGT. With 4 bases clipped from V and 8 bases from J, the junction kept 11 bases outside the gene matches. The CDR3 DNA reads TGTGCCAGCAGTGTCCTCTCCGGGACAGGGAACGAAAAACTGTTTTTT. Translating gives CASSVLSGTGNEKLFF.

The chain has TRBV11-2 and TRBJ2-3, with 9 nucleotides matching TRBD2. The length of the CDR3 is 16 residues. Germline V lookup: CDR1 SGHAT, CDR2 FQNNGV. After removal of 5 bases from V and 1 base from J, the junction contained 7 bases not matched to a gene. CDR3 sequence: CASSPSGIDRTDTQYF. CDR3 bases: TGTGCCAGCAGCCCTAGCGGGATCGATCGCACAGATACGCAGTATTTT.

The rearrangement joins TRBV19 to TRBJ1-5; TRBD1 matches 9 bases. The CDR3 loop spans 16 amino acids. The germline V gene encodes CDR1 LNHDA and CDR2 SQIVND (reference sequence). The junction had 6 bases not matched to a gene; V was cut back by 5 bases and J by 1 base. The CDR3 DNA sequence: TGTGCCAGTAGTGGGACAGGGTTGGGCAGCAATCAGCCCCAGCATTTT. Amino acids: CASSGTGLGSNQPQHF.

This clone appeared a single time. The chain employs TRBV5-1 and TRBJ1-2; 7 positions agree with TRBD1. The CDR3 totals 14 residues. Germline V gives CDR1 SGHRS, CDR2 YFSETQ. The J segment lost 11 bases and the V segment lost 4 bases, leaving 14 bases of the junction unmatched. The DNA of the CDR3 is TGCGCCAGCAGCGTCGGCCCCGGGACAGCTGAGTACACCTTC. Protein sequence: CASSVGPGTAEYTF.

The rearrangement links TRBV9 to TRBJ2-2; TRBD1 agrees at 7 bases. This CDR3 region has 15 residues. The V gene's germline CDR1 is SGDLS and CDR2 YYNGEE. After removal of 1 base from V and 4 bases from J, the junction contained 4 bases not matched to a gene. CDR3 protein: CASSVRQGGTGELFF. In DNA, the CDR3 is TGTGCCAGCAGCGTAAGACAGGGTGGCACCGGGGAGCTGTTTTTT.

The V call is TRBV6-5, the J call TRBJ2-3; a weak D match, TRBD2 (6 bases). Germline assignment: CDR1 MNHEY and CDR2 SVGAGI. V was trimmed by 6 bases and J by 4 bases, leaving 14 bases between them. The CDR3 has 14 residues. The CDR3 sequence is CASRQGGLSDTQYF. The CDR3 DNA reads as TGTGCCAGCAGGCAGGGAGGACTGTCAGATACGCAGTATTTT.